This T cell receptor beta chain was captured by sequencing in a study of cytomegalovirus exposure and HLA in healthy donors. Study results and caveats: Rarity characterized most TCR sequences, yet some public TCRs appeared in many donors.

Trimming removed 0 bases from V and 4 bases from J; junction bases left unmatched: 8. The length of the CDR3 is 16 residues. Germline values: CDR1 MNHNS, CDR2 SASEGT. Of note for this clone: The antigen is unknown.

With 60 Vbeta and 13 Jbeta primers, the PCR was carried out. The repertoire was sequenced with immunoSEQ multiplex PCR; TCRdb's copy has only in-frame clones and lacks some. The table includes around 150,000 clones, roughly 80% detected once. This rearrangement joins TRBV6-1 to TRBJ1-1; 7 nucleotides align to TRBD1. The receptor was derived from a man aged 30-40 years in good health and CMV-seropositive. The specimen was PBMCs. CDR3 sequence: CASSEALQGEGTEAFF. For the CDR3, the DNA is TGTGCCAGCAGTGAAGCGCTTCAGGGGGAAGGCACTGAAGCTTTCTTT.